This section outlines one T cell receptor (beta chain) sequence together with its context. The protocol was immunoSEQ multiplex PCR, while the TCRdb copy is restricted to in-frame clones and leaves out a portion. The sample records just under 50,000 clones, 94% being singletons. This sample is drawn from a study of T cell changes during pregnancy in multiple sclerosis. Germline CDR1 MDHEN, CDR2 SYDVKM. V lost 2 bases and J lost 4, with 12 bases in between. The CDR3 is 16 residues long. V usage is TRBV28 and J usage is TRBJ1-6; D unclear. The clonotype was recovered from a female donor with multiple sclerosis, enrolled in a pregnancy study. This material consisted of CD4+ T cells from peripheral blood mononuclear cells, taken in the third trimester of pregnancy. The DNA of the CDR3 is TGTGCCAGCAGTTTAGGTCCGGGGAAATATAATTCACCCCTCCACTTT. It specifies CASSLGPGKYNSPLHF.